Sequencing of this T cell receptor beta chain was carried out in a study of shared clonotypes between healthy human individuals. Study-wide context: The donors, two women and a few men, were aged 18 to 49.

The protocol was immunoSEQ multiplex PCR, while the TCRdb copy is restricted to in-frame clones and leaves out a portion. The data show about 1 million clones, with more than 65% seen just once and approximately 1.5% held by the top ten. The CDR3 spans 15 residues. Trimming stripped 0 bases from V and 1 base from J, with 6 bases between. Looked up from germline, CDR1 is MGHRA and CDR2 is YSYEKL. This rearrangement joins TRBV4-1 to TRBJ1-4, with a possible D match to TRBD1 (5 bases). This clonotype was obtained from a young man in good health. Sequences were obtained from memory CD4+ T cells sorted from blood. Subset given: CD45RA-negative fraction. CDR3 protein: CASSQDGGTNEKLFF. The CDR3 nucleotides are TGCGCCAGCAGCCAAGACGGGGGAACTAATGAAAAACTGTTTTTT.